The 6 T cell receptor beta chains reported below all come from one sample, sequenced in a study of cytomegalovirus exposure and HLA in healthy donors. The PCR contained 60 Vbeta and 13 Jbeta primers. Generated by immunoSEQ multiplex PCR, the TCRdb table keeps only in-frame clones and is missing some. The table records 150,000 to 200,000 clones, approximately 71% of them present only once. The specimen was PBMCs. These receptors were taken from a man younger than 35 in good health and CMV-seropositive.

This clone has a single count. The J gene is TRBJ2-1, the V gene TRBV5-1, with 12 bases that match TRBD1. J gave up 9 bases and V 6 bases, and 10 bases lay outside the gene matches. This CDR3 is 15 amino acids long. Germline CDR1 is SGHRS and CDR2 is YFSETQ. The CDR3 is CASKNPGQGAVEQFF. The CDR3 DNA is TGCGCCAGCAAAAACCCGGGACAGGGGGCTGTTGAGCAGTTCTTC.

The CDR3 DNA reads as TGTGCCATCAGTGCGACAGGGGGGGCCTACGAGCAGTACTTC. This translates into CAISATGGAYEQYF. The rearrangement uses TRBV10-3 and TRBJ2-7, with TRBD1 matching over 9 bases. Germline V gene data show CDR1 as ENHRY and CDR2 as SYGVKD. J gave up 2 bases and V 4 bases, and 3 bases lay outside the gene matches. The CDR3 contains 14 residues.

The chain joins TRBV2 to TRBJ1-3; a possible D gene is TRBD1 (5 bases). The CDR3 has 18 residues. V shed 3 bases and J shed 0 bases, with 18 bases lying between them. The germline CDR1 and CDR2 sequences are SNHLY and FYNNEI. CDR3 sequence: CASSDVGTPPLSGNTIYF. CDR3 DNA sequence: TGTGCCAGCAGTGATGTCGGGACTCCTCCACTCTCTGGAAACACCATATATTTT.

This clone was detected only a few times. The chain links TRBV7-3 to TRBJ2-1; 11 positions agree with TRBD1. The length of the CDR3 is 16 residues. Germline CDR1 reads SGHTA; CDR2 reads FQGTGA. The V segment lost 1 base and the J segment 7 bases; nucleotides outside the gene matches: 6. The CDR3 region is CASSLSGTGGRNEQFF. The DNA for the CDR3 is TGTGCCAGCAGCTTAAGTGGGACAGGGGGACGTAATGAGCAGTTCTTC.

This chain connects TRBV19 to TRBJ1-2, with D tentatively TRBD1 (6 bases). Germline V gene data show CDR1 as LNHDA and CDR2 as SQIVND (reference sequence). This CDR3 has 12 amino acids. V lost 2 bases and J lost 8, with 9 bases in between. In DNA form, the CDR3 reads TGTGCCAGTAGTATAACAGGGTCGGGCTACACCTTC. Protein product: CASSITGSGYTF.

The chain uses TRBV6-5 and TRBJ1-2; TRBD1 matches at 9 bases. J gave up 6 bases and V 6 bases, and 8 bases lay outside the gene matches. The V gene's germline CDR1 is MNHEY and CDR2 SVGAGI. The length of the CDR3 is 14 residues. CDR3 residues: CASSTAGTGNGYTF. CDR3 coding DNA: TGTGCCAGCAGCACCGCGGGGACAGGGAATGGCTACACCTTC.